The clone carrying this T cell receptor (beta chain) was observed many times. Antigen: not known. TCRdb re-derived calls from the 5' RACE reads in MiXCR, one entry per CDR3 protein. The data show 25,000 to 35,000 distinct CDR3 sequences, with about 1.6% seen just once and around 8.8% held by the top ten. This record belongs to a study of neurological immune-mediated disorders. Study in general: Multiple sclerosis patients (n ≈ 34) included roughly 30 with relapsing-remitting and 3 with secondary progressive disease.

V was trimmed by 6 bases and J by 1 base, leaving 6 bases between them. The CDR3 contains 12 residues. Per germline, CDR1 SGHVS and CDR2 FQNEAQ. The study's findings and limits: In multiple sclerosis patients, the repertoire cluster was unrelated to clinical or MRI findings. HTLV-1-associated myelopathy had the most TCR clonal expansion, while multiple sclerosis had the least, a level that fell below healthy controls. Grouping of repertoires by phylogeny put those of 18 of 34 multiple sclerosis patients into a single related-CDR3 cluster, a possible signature.

This receptor was obtained from a woman between 25 and 40 years old with multiple sclerosis. The chain employs TRBV7-8 and TRBJ1-1; the D is unclear. Sequencing was performed on PBMCs. DNA for the CDR3: TGTGCCAGCAGTCGATCGAACACTGAAGCTTTCTTT. It yields the protein CASSRSNTEAFF. The full variable domain, with the rest looked up from reference TRBV7-8 and TRBJ1-1, is GAGVSQSPRYKVAKRGQDVALRCDPISGHVSLFWYQQALGQGPEFLTYFQNEAQLDKSGLPSDRFFAERPEGSVSTLKIQRTQQEDSAVYLCASSRSNTEAFFGQGTRLTVV.